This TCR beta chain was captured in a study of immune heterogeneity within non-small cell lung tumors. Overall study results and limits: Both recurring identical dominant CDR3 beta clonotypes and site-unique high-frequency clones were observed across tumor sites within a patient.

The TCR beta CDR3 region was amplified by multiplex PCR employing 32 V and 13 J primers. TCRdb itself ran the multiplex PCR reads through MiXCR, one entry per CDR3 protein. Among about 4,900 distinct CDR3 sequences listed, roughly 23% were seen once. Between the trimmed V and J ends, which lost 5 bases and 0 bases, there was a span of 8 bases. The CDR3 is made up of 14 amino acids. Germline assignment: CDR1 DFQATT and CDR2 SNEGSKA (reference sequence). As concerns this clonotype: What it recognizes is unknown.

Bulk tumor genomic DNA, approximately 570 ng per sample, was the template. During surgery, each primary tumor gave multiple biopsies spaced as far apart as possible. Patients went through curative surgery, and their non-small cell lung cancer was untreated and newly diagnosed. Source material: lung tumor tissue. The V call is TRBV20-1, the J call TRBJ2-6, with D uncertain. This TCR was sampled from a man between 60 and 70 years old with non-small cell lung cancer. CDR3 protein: CSAQDVSGANVLTF. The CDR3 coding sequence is TGCAGTGCTCAAGACGTCTCTGGGGCCAACGTCCTGACTTTC.